The entry below gives a single T cell receptor (beta chain) sequence along with its context. Its antigen is as yet unknown. This sample was taken from a study of blood T cells in healthy people across ages. Study-level information: Every two T cells gave about one barcoded beta molecule via template switching. Study-wide findings and caveats: For the donors, CMV status was unknown and possibly confounded expanded clonotype changes. A greater number of naive CD4+ cells and higher diversity distinguished long-lived donors from aged donors. Naive T cell percentage showed a strong correlation with TCR beta diversity.

Trimming shortened V by 5 bases and J by 12 bases, and 17 bases separated the two germline ends. Germline assignment: CDR1 DFQATT and CDR2 SNEGSKA (reference sequence). The CDR3 length is 12 residues. A J-beta primer mix and a sample-barcoded 5' primer were used in a second PCR of roughly 6 to 11 cycles. MiXCR was run by TCRdb on the 5' RACE reads, yielding one entry per CDR3 protein. The sample has approximately 1.5 million distinct CDR3 sequences, roughly 32% seen once. The material sequenced was blood. This clonotype was sampled from a woman aged 30 to 39 in good health. The chain couples TRBV20-1 to TRBJ2-1, with D unresolved. CDR3 region: CSASVETSTQFF. CDR3 nucleotide sequence: TGCAGTGCTTCGGTAGAGACCAGTACGCAGTTCTTC.